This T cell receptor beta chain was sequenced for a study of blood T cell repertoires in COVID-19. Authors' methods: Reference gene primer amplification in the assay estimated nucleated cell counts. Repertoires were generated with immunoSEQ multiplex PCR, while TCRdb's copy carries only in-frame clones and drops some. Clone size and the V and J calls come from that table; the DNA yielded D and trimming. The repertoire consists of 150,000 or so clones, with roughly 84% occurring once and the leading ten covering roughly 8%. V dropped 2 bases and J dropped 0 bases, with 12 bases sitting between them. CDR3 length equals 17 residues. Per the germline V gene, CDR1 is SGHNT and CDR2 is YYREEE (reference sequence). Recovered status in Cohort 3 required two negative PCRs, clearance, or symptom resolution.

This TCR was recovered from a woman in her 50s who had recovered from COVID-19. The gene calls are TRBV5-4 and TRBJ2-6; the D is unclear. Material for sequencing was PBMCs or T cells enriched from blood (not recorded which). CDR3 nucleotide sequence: TGTGCCAGCAGCTTTCCGCCGCGAACCTCTGGGGCCAACGTCCTGACTTTC. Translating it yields CASSFPPRTSGANVLTF. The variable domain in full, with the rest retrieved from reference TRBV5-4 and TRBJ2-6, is ETGVTQSPTHLIKTRGQQVTLRCSSQSGHNTVSWYQQALGQGPQFIFQYYREEENGRGNFPPRFSGLQFPNYSSELNVNALELDDSALYLCASSFPPRTSGANVLTFGAGSRLTVL.